Listed below are T cell receptor beta chains from one sample, sequenced in a study of blood T cell repertoires in COVID-19. TCRdb's table, derived via immunoSEQ multiplex PCR, lists solely in-frame clones and lacks some. The sample shows about 170,000 clones, around nine tenths of them seen only once. What was sequenced was peripheral blood. All receptors come from a man in his 70s with acute or convalescent COVID-19. Each CDR3 is given with its conserved first and last residue. The D gene is left open where the match is weak. Some rows have no size entry. The others give once, few or many, or a class for an expanded clone.

J: TRBJ1-2
D: .
V: TRBV5-1
size: .
DNA: TGCGCCAGCAGTTCCGGAGGGGCCTTTAACTATGGCTACACCTTC
CDR3: CASSSGGAFNYGYTF

J: TRBJ1-1
D: .
V: TRBV18
size: few
DNA: TGTGCCAGCTCCCAGGGGAAAAACACTGAAGCTTTCTTT
CDR3: CASSQGKNTEAFF

J: TRBJ1-6
D: .
V: TRBV10-3
size: .
DNA: TGTGCCAACCAAAGGACAGCAAATTCACCCCTCCACTTT
CDR3: CANQRTANSPLHF

J: TRBJ2-2
D: .
V: TRBV28
size: .
DNA: TGTGCCAGCAGTTTCCAGGGTAACACCGGGGAGCTGTTTTTT
CDR3: CASSFQGNTGELFF

J: TRBJ2-3
D: TRBD2
V: TRBV7-3
size: .
DNA: TGTGCCAGCAGCCCCGGGACTAGCTTAATAACAGATACGCAGTATTTT
CDR3: CASSPGTSLITDTQYF

J: TRBJ2-2
D: .
V: TRBV6-6
size: .
DNA: TGTGCCAGCAGTCCCTCCAGAACCGCGAACACCGGGGAGCTGTTTTTT
CDR3: CASSPSRTANTGELFF

J: TRBJ2-7
D: .
V: TRBV11-2
size: .
DNA: TGTGCCAGCCAAAGGGAGGGGGGGGCTGGCGAGCAGTACTTC
CDR3: CASQREGGAGEQYF

J: TRBJ2-1
D: TRBD2
V: TRBV18
size: once
DNA: TGTGCCAGCTCCCCGGGACTAGCCAATGAGCAGTTCTTC
CDR3: CASSPGLANEQFF

J: TRBJ2-1
D: .
V: TRBV6-6
size: many
DNA: TGTGCCAGCATCCATTTCCGGGACTCCTTTTCCAATGAGCAGTTCTTC
CDR3: CASIHFRDSFSNEQFF

J: TRBJ2-7
D: TRBD2
V: TRBV30
size: .
DNA: TGTGCCTGGAGCGATATGGGCGGGGGGATCTCCTACGAGCAGTACTTC
CDR3: CAWSDMGGGISYEQYF

J: TRBJ1-2
D: .
V: TRBV5-4
size: .
DNA: TGTGCCAGCAGCTTCCAGGGTAACTATGGCTACACCTTC
CDR3: CASSFQGNYGYTF

J: TRBJ2-7
D: .
V: TRBV28
size: .
DNA: TGTGCCAGCAGTCCTTCTTCTAGCGACTCCTACGAGCAGTACTTC
CDR3: CASSPSSSDSYEQYF

J: TRBJ1-6
D: .
V: TRBV9
size: .
DNA: TGTGCCAGCAGCGTAGGAATAGCGAGCTCCTATAATTCACCCCTCCACTTT
CDR3: CASSVGIASSYNSPLHF

J: TRBJ1-4
D: .
V: TRBV5-5
size: .
DNA: TGTGCCAGCAGCTTGGCCCCGGGACACCAAGGAGAGGAACTGTTTTTT
CDR3: CASSLAPGHQGEELFF

J: TRBJ2-7
D: .
V: TRBV9
size: .
DNA: TGTGCCAGCAGCCTAACCCCGGGCGAGCAGTACTTC
CDR3: CASSLTPGEQYF

J: TRBJ1-1
D: .
V: TRBV6-1
size: few
DNA: TGTGCCAGCAGTGAATTATCCCTGAACACTGAAGCTTTCTTT
CDR3: CASSELSLNTEAFF

J: TRBJ2-3
D: TRBD1
V: TRBV10-1
size: .
DNA: TGCGCCAGCAGTGGGGGCCGTGTAGGGGGCGATACAGATACGCAGTATTTT
CDR3: CASSGGRVGGDTDTQYF

J: TRBJ2-7
D: TRBD1
V: TRBV10-3
size: .
DNA: TGTGCCATCACCCGACAGGGGGGCAACGAGCAGTACTTC
CDR3: CAITRQGGNEQYF

J: TRBJ2-1
D: TRBD2
V: TRBV3-1/TRBV3-2
size: .
DNA: TGTGCCAGCAGCCAAGTTAGCGGGAGTTTAGAGCAGTTCTTC
CDR3: CASSQVSGSLEQFF

J: TRBJ1-2
D: TRBD1
V: TRBV28
size: once
DNA: TGTGCCAGCAGCCTTGGGACAGCCTCTAACTATGGCTACACCTTC
CDR3: CASSLGTASNYGYTF

J: TRBJ2-6
D: TRBD1
V: TRBV11-3
size: .
DNA: TGTGCCAGCAGCCCAGGACAGGGGACGGGGGCCAACGTCCTGACTTTC
CDR3: CASSPGQGTGANVLTF

J: TRBJ1-5
D: TRBD1
V: TRBV5-1
size: .
DNA: TGCGCCAGCAGCCCGGGACAGGAGGAGCAGCCCCAGCATTTT
CDR3: CASSPGQEEQPQHF

J: TRBJ2-7
D: TRBD2
V: TRBV7-8
size: .
DNA: TGTGCCAGCAGCTCACTAGCGGGACCGAATTACTTC
CDR3: CASSSLAGPNYF

J: TRBJ1-2
D: TRBD1
V: TRBV19
size: .
DNA: TGTGCCAGTAGTTTCATAGACAGGGTCTATGGCTACACCTTC
CDR3: CASSFIDRVYGYTF

J: TRBJ2-1
D: TRBD1
V: TRBV6-2/TRBV6-3
size: .
DNA: TGTGCCAGCAGTTACTCGGGACAGGGGGACAATGAGCAGTTCTTC
CDR3: CASSYSGQGDNEQFF

J: TRBJ2-3
D: TRBD2
V: TRBV10-2
size: .
DNA: TGCGCCAGCGGGACCTCGTTGCGGGGGGGAACAGATACGCAGTATTTT
CDR3: CASGTSLRGGTDTQYF

J: TRBJ1-3
D: .
V: TRBV7-9
size: .
DNA: TGTGCCAGCAGCCCCGGTCTGCTCTCTGGAAACACCATATATTTT
CDR3: CASSPGLLSGNTIYF

J: TRBJ1-2
D: .
V: TRBV5-1
size: .
DNA: TGCGCCAGCAGCACTCGAGGTGGCTACACCTTC
CDR3: CASSTRGGYTF

J: TRBJ2-1
D: TRBD2
V: TRBV27
size: .
DNA: TGTGCCAGCAGTTCCGCCCTAGCGGGAGACATCTACAATGAGCAGTTCTTC
CDR3: CASSSALAGDIYNEQFF

J: TRBJ1-4
D: .
V: TRBV4-2
size: .
DNA: TGTGCCAGCAGCCAAGATGGGCGGGGCTCCGTTAATGAAAAACTGTTTTTT
CDR3: CASSQDGRGSVNEKLFF

J: TRBJ1-2
D: TRBD1
V: TRBV4-3
size: .
DNA: TGCGCCAGCAGCCATCTCAGGGGGCTGAGGGCCTATGGCTACACCTTC
CDR3: CASSHLRGLRAYGYTF

J: TRBJ1-3
D: .
V: TRBV6-2/TRBV6-3
size: once
DNA: TGTGCCAGCAGTCGCGACATTTCTGGAAACACCATATATTTT
CDR3: CASSRDISGNTIYF

J: TRBJ2-5
D: .
V: TRBV6-1
size: .
DNA: TGTGCCAGCAGTGAATATCCCATTGGTATTGACGCGGGGAAGGGAGAGACCCAGTACTTC
CDR3: CASSEYPIGIDAGKGETQYF

J: TRBJ1-1
D: TRBD1
V: TRBV19
size: .
DNA: TGTGCCAGTAGTGGTATCGACAGGGACACTGAAGCTTTCTTT
CDR3: CASSGIDRDTEAFF

J: TRBJ2-2
D: TRBD2
V: TRBV5-6
size: .
DNA: TGTGCCAGCAGCTTGGTCGGGACTAGCGTAATCGGGGAGCTGTTTTTT
CDR3: CASSLVGTSVIGELFF

J: TRBJ2-2
D: .
V: TRBV7-3
size: .
DNA: TGTGCCAGCAGCCCCCAGACAGGCATCACCGGGGAGCTGTTTTTT
CDR3: CASSPQTGITGELFF

J: TRBJ1-1
D: .
V: TRBV5-1
size: .
DNA: TGCGCCAGCAGCTTGGCCGGGAATATGAACACTGAAGCTTTCTTT
CDR3: CASSLAGNMNTEAFF

J: TRBJ1-1
D: .
V: TRBV18
size: .
DNA: TGTGCCAGCTCACCCCAGGGGAGCACTGAAGCTTTCTTT
CDR3: CASSPQGSTEAFF

J: TRBJ2-7
D: .
V: TRBV18
size: .
DNA: TGTGCCAGCTCACCTGGACAGCCATACGAGCAGTACTTC
CDR3: CASSPGQPYEQYF

J: TRBJ2-2
D: TRBD1
V: TRBV28
size: .
DNA: TGTGCCAGCAGTTCGGGACAGGGACGGTCCGGGGAGCTGTTTTTT
CDR3: CASSSGQGRSGELFF

J: TRBJ2-2
D: TRBD2
V: TRBV5-1
size: once
DNA: TGCGCCAGCAGCAGATTAGCGGGGGCGGCGAACACCGGGGAGCTGTTTTTT
CDR3: CASSRLAGAANTGELFF

J: TRBJ1-2
D: .
V: TRBV9
size: .
DNA: TGTGCCAGCAGCGTCTCCGAGGGTTGGAGCTACACCTTC
CDR3: CASSVSEGWSYTF

J: TRBJ2-5
D: .
V: TRBV29-1
size: .
DNA: TGCAGCGTCTCTGACACCCAGGGAGGGGGTGAGACCCAGTACTTC
CDR3: CSVSDTQGGGETQYF

J: TRBJ1-2
D: .
V: TRBV28
size: .
DNA: TGTGCCAGCAGCCCGGGGGGGAACTATGGCTACACCTTC
CDR3: CASSPGGNYGYTF

J: TRBJ2-5
D: TRBD2
V: TRBV2
size: .
DNA: TGTGCCAGCAGTGGTGCGGGAGGGGGCCAAGAGACCCAGTACTTC
CDR3: CASSGAGGGQETQYF

J: TRBJ2-3
D: .
V: TRBV6-5
size: .
DNA: TGTGCCAGCAGTTACGGGGCAGTCACAGATACGCAGTATTTT
CDR3: CASSYGAVTDTQYF

J: TRBJ2-1
D: .
V: TRBV18
size: .
DNA: TGTGCCAGCTCACCGTTGCCAGGCTTCAATGAGCAGTTCTTC
CDR3: CASSPLPGFNEQFF

J: TRBJ2-1
D: TRBD1
V: TRBV25-1
size: .
DNA: TGTGCCAGCAGTGAGACAGGGGCGAAAGGTGAGCAGTTCTTC
CDR3: CASSETGAKGEQFF

J: TRBJ2-3
D: .
V: TRBV6-5
size: once
DNA: TGTGCCAGCAGTTACCAGCCAAGGGGTCCAGATACGCAGTATTTT
CDR3: CASSYQPRGPDTQYF

J: TRBJ1-4
D: TRBD1
V: TRBV6-5
size: .
DNA: TGTGCCAGCAGCGGACAGGGAACTAATGAAAAACTGTTTTTT
CDR3: CASSGQGTNEKLFF

J: TRBJ2-5
D: .
V: TRBV25-1
size: .
DNA: TGTGCCAGCAGTGAACTGTGGAGCCAAGAGACCCAGTACTTC
CDR3: CASSELWSQETQYF

J: TRBJ2-7
D: TRBD1
V: TRBV18
size: .
DNA: TGTGCCAGCTCACGGGGACAGGGGGAAGGCGAGCAGTACTTC
CDR3: CASSRGQGEGEQYF

J: TRBJ2-1
D: .
V: TRBV2
size: .
DNA: TGTGCCAGCACTACGGGAGTGCTTTCCTACAATGAGCAGTTCTTC
CDR3: CASTTGVLSYNEQFF

J: TRBJ2-1
D: TRBD1
V: TRBV5-1
size: .
DNA: TGCGCCAGCAGTCCCGGGACAGCTTACAATGAGCAGTTCTTC
CDR3: CASSPGTAYNEQFF

J: TRBJ2-1
D: TRBD1
V: TRBV5-1
size: once
DNA: TGCGCCAGCAGCTTGACCCCCCTGGACAGGTACACCTACAATGAGCAGTTCTTC
CDR3: CASSLTPLDRYTYNEQFF

J: TRBJ1-5
D: .
V: TRBV12-3/TRBV12-4
size: .
DNA: TGTGCCAGCAGCCTATGGGGGGGGCCCCAGCATTTT
CDR3: CASSLWGGPQHF

J: TRBJ1-3
D: .
V: TRBV3-1/TRBV3-2
size: .
DNA: TGTGCCAGCAGCCAAGATATCGTATACTCTGGAAACACCATATATTTT
CDR3: CASSQDIVYSGNTIYF